Shown below are 19 T cell receptor beta chains from a single sample sequenced in a study of shared clonotypes between healthy human individuals (dated by TCRdb to the early 2020s). The method behind the library was the immunoSEQ multiplex PCR assay. What TCRdb holds here is the immuneACCESS table cut down to in-frame rearrangements. Part of the clones is not present; checked against another copy, under half of the missing clones reflect an unresolved V gene, and the others are unexplained. The sample has fewer than 550,000 clones on record, around 79% of them singletons. Of the sample, 9.5% to 15% falls within the top ten clones. Sequenced material: PBMCs. The receptors here all came from a woman in her thirties or forties in good health. Some clones in this sample may be carry-over from other donors' samples.

This clone has at least ten counts. The chain recombines TRBV7-2 with TRBJ2-3; D unclear. The V gene's germline CDR1 is SGHTA and CDR2 FQGNSA. This CDR3 is 13 amino acids long. Trimming shortened V by 1 base and J by 4 bases, and 6 bases separated the two germline ends. The chain's CDR3 is CASSLEGPDTQYF. CDR3 bases: TGTGCCAGCAGCTTAGAGGGCCCAGATACGCAGTATTTT. Based on the CDR3 plus reference TRBV7-2 and TRBJ2-3, the full variable domain is GAGVSQSPSNKVTEKGKDVELRCDPISGHTALYWYRQSLGQGLEFLIYFQGNSAPDKSGLPSDRFSAERTGGSVSTLTIQRTQQEDSAVYLCASSLEGPDTQYFGPGTRLTVL.

This chain links TRBV30 with TRBJ1-4; 10 bases line up with TRBD1. The CDR3 is made up of 19 amino acids. V lost 2 bases to trimming and J lost 3 bases; unmatched junction nucleotides: 15. CDR1 is GTSNPN, CDR2 SVGIG, per germline (reference sequence). Here the CDR3 reads CAWSLSRDRGLRANEKLFF. CDR3 in DNA: TGTGCCTGGAGTCTTTCCCGGGACAGGGGCCTTAGGGCTAATGAAAAACTGTTTTTT. The complete variable domain, with remaining parts taken from reference TRBV30 and TRBJ1-4, reads SQTIHQWPATLVQPVGSPLSLECTVEGTSNPNLYWYRQAAGRGLQLLFYSVGIGQISSEVPQNLSASRPQDRQFILSSKKLLLSDSGFYLCAWSLSRDRGLRANEKLFFGSGTQLSVL.

This clone was found a few times. This sample also contains other DNA sequences that code for the same CDR3. The chain combines TRBV4-3 with TRBJ2-1, with D unresolved. This CDR3 spans 13 amino acids. Germline V lookup: CDR1 LGHNA, CDR2 YSLEER. V was cut by 0 bases and J by 8 bases, with 8 bases left in between. CDR3 sequence: CASSQDLRDEQFF. CDR3 coding DNA: TGCGCCAGCAGCCAAGATCTCCGGGATGAGCAGTTCTTC.

The chain recombines TRBV4-1 with TRBJ2-5, with D perhaps TRBD2 (6 bases). CDR3 length equals 13 residues. Trimming pared 1 base from V and 13 bases from J, leaving 16 bases between. Germline V gene data show CDR1 as MGHRA and CDR2 as YSYEKL. This chain's CDR3 is CASSQVVSGTLYF. The CDR3, as DNA: TGCGCCAGCAGCCAAGTCGTCTCCGGGACTCTGTACTTC.

The rearrangement uses TRBV6-1 and TRBJ2-7, with D hard to call. CDR3 length: 13 residues. V was trimmed by 3 bases and J by 7 bases, leaving 13 bases between them. CDR1 and CDR2 (germline): MNHNS, SASEGT. The CDR3 sequence is CASSDIWGREQYF. CDR3 DNA sequence: TGTGCCAGCAGTGATATTTGGGGTAGGGAGCAGTACTTC.

A single count supports this clone. The rearrangement uses TRBV5-4 and TRBJ2-6; D gene ambiguous. V lost 10 bases and J 1 base, leaving 18 bases between the germline ends. This CDR3 has 16 amino acids. Germline V gene data show CDR1 as SGHNT and CDR2 as YYREEE (reference sequence). The CDR3 DNA reads TGTGCCGGAAGACACGCATCCATATCTGGGGCCAACGTCCTGACTTTC. This gives the protein CAGRHASISGANVLTF. Full variable domain (missing parts from reference TRBV5-4 and TRBJ2-6): ETGVTQSPTHLIKTRGQQVTLRCSSQSGHNTVSWYQQALGQGPQFIFQYYREEENGRGNFPPRFSGLQFPNYSSELNVNALELDDSALYLCAGRHASISGANVLTFGAGSRLTVL.

Only a few counts were recorded for this clone. A much bigger clone sits one base away, suggesting this may be a read error. J is TRBJ1-4 and V is TRBV7-9; D uncertain. Germline loops: CDR1 SEHNR, CDR2 FQNEAQ (reference sequence). V dropped 2 bases and J dropped 5 bases, with 0 bases sitting between them. The CDR3 sequence is 11 residues long. CDR3 protein: CASSLNEKLFF. Written as DNA, the CDR3 is TGTGCCAGCAGCTTAAATGAAAAACTGTTTTTT.

This clone was found once. V usage is TRBV11-2 and J usage is TRBJ2-1; 8 nucleotides line up with TRBD1. The CDR3 is made up of 16 amino acids. Germline values: CDR1 SGHAT, CDR2 FQNNGV. V was clipped by 4 bases and J by 7 bases; unmatched bases: 12. CDR3 sequence (DNA): TGTGCCAGCAGCTCGCCCAGGGGGCAGATAAGAAATGAGCAGTTCTTC. This codes for CASSSPRGQIRNEQFF.

CDR3 sequence (DNA): TGTGCCAGCAGTCCCCTAAACAGGGAAGGTACGCAGTATTTT. Translated: CASSPLNREGTQYF. The chain has TRBV27 and TRBJ2-3; perhaps TRBD1 as D (6 bases). The germline V gene encodes CDR1 MNHEY and CDR2 SMNVEV (reference sequence). This CDR3 has 14 residues. Trimming removed 5 bases from V and 8 bases from J, with 17 bases in between.

The rearrangement joins TRBV29-1 to TRBJ2-7; 8 bases match TRBD1. The germline CDR1 and CDR2 sequences are SQVTM and ANQGSEA. The CDR3 sequence is 13 residues long. V trimming: 6 bases; J trimming: 5 bases; junction bases outside the gene matches: 9. DNA of the CDR3: TGCAGCGTCGAGGACAGGGTCGGAAACGAGCAGTACTTC. Its protein product is CSVEDRVGNEQYF.

As concerns this clone: Other nucleotide sequences from this sample produce the same CDR3. The rearrangement links TRBV19 to TRBJ2-4; 8 bases align to TRBD1. The length of the CDR3 is 17 residues. The junction had 13 bases not matched to a gene; V was cut back by 5 bases and J by 4 bases. Germline CDR1 and CDR2: LNHDA and SQIVND (reference sequence). CDR3 region: CASSPHPGGTGKNIQYF. CDR3 DNA: TGTGCCAGTAGTCCCCACCCAGGGGGGACAGGTAAAAACATTCAGTACTTC.

The V and J genes are TRBV29-1 and TRBJ2-5; TRBD1 is a possible D gene (5 bases). From germline, CDR1 is SQVTM and CDR2 ANQGSEA. V was trimmed by 5 bases and J by 2 bases, leaving 6 bases between them. CDR3 length: 11 amino acids. The CDR3 reads CSVQGQETQYF. The DNA for the CDR3 is TGCAGCGTTCAGGGACAAGAGACCCAGTACTTC.

DNA of the CDR3: TGTGCCTGGAGTGTTAGCCTGAACACTGAAGCTTTCTTT. It specifies CAWSVSLNTEAFF. This sequence joins TRBV30 and TRBJ1-1; no firm D call. Germline V gene lookup returns CDR1 GTSNPN and CDR2 SVGIG (reference sequence). The CDR3 spans 13 residues. V was shortened by 0 bases and J by 0 bases, with 5 bases between the two germline ends.

The gene calls are TRBV7-8 and TRBJ2-1; 12 nucleotides align to TRBD2. This CDR3 has 15 amino acids. The V and J ends lost 4 bases and 3 bases, in that order; junction bases with no gene match: 1. Germline values: CDR1 SGHVS, CDR2 FQNEAQ. The CDR3 nucleotides are TGTGCCAGCAGCTCGGGACTAGCGGGCTACAATGAGCAGTTCTTC. This encodes CASSSGLAGYNEQFF.

The J gene is TRBJ1-1, the V gene TRBV9, with D possibly TRBD1 on 5 matching bases. Per the germline V gene, CDR1 is SGDLS and CDR2 is YYNGEE. Trimming took 0 bases from V and 4 from J, leaving 16 bases between them. The CDR3 runs 16 residues. The CDR3 reads CASSVAPVGGGTEAFF. For the CDR3, the DNA is TGTGCCAGCAGCGTAGCACCGGTTGGCGGGGGCACTGAAGCTTTCTTT.

The chain links TRBV11-3 to TRBJ2-1, with D possibly being TRBD2 (6 bases). Looked up from germline, CDR1 is SGHNT and CDR2 is YENEEA. There are 17 residues in the CDR3. With 1 base removed from V and 3 bases from J, the gap between germline ends came to 16 bases. CDR3: CASSLGITGAGYNEQFF. In DNA form, the CDR3 reads TGTGCCAGCAGCTTAGGTATCACTGGAGCGGGCTACAATGAGCAGTTCTTC.

The chain links TRBV6-1 to TRBJ2-7; no clear D. The CDR3 sequence is 14 residues long. The germline V gene encodes CDR1 MNHNS and CDR2 SASEGT. Trimming took 0 bases from V and 4 from J, leaving 10 bases between them. In DNA, the CDR3 is TGTGCCAGCAGTGAAGCGCTTCTGAGTTACGAGCAGTACTTC. The encoded protein is CASSEALLSYEQYF.

V is TRBV5-6 and J is TRBJ1-1, with TRBD1 matching over 9 bases. Trimming removed 2 bases from V and 1 base from J; junction bases left unmatched: 6. The germline V gene encodes CDR1 SGHDT and CDR2 YYEEEE. The CDR3 runs 16 residues. This CDR3 is CASSFVDRGRNTEAFF. As DNA, the CDR3 is TGTGCCAGCAGCTTTGTGGACAGGGGTAGGAACACTGAAGCTTTCTTT.

The chain employs TRBV4-2 and TRBJ2-1; 15 bases map to TRBD2. The CDR3 loop spans 16 amino acids. Germline CDR1 reads LGHNA; CDR2 reads YNFKEQ. V lost 1 base, J lost 8 bases, and 3 bases stayed unmatched. Here the CDR3 DNA reads TGTGCCAGCAGCCAAGGGACTAGCGGGAGGGAGGATGAGCAGTTCTTC. It encodes CASSQGTSGREDEQFF.